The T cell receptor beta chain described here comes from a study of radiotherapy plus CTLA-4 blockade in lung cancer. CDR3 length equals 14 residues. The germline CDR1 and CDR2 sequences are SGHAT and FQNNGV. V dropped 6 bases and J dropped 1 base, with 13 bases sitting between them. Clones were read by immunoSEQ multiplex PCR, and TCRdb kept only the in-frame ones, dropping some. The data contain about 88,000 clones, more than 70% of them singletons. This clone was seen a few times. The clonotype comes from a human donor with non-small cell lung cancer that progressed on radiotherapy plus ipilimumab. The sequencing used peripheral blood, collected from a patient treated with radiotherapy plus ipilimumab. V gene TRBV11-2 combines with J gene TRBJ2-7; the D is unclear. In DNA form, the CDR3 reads TGTGCCAGCAGTTCTCTAGGGTATTCCTACGAGCAGTACTTC. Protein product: CASSSLGYSYEQYF.